This is a list of T cell receptor beta chains from one sample in a study of patients and donors after allogeneic stem cell transplantation. TCRdb recomputed calls from the RT-PCR reads with MiXCR, one row per CDR3 protein. Of 800,000 to 1,000,000 distinct CDR3 sequences detected, under 20% appear once; the ten largest clones hold 5.5% to 6.5%. Sequenced: blood, either unsorted or a sorted T cell fraction (not recorded which). All receptors derive from a human donor who was either an allogeneic HSCT recipient or a stem cell or donor lymphocyte infusion donor (not recorded which). It is not recorded whose cells these are; they may come from a transplant donor. Each CDR3 is given with its conserved first and last residue. Fields, in order: V gene, J gene, D gene, clone size, CDR3 protein, CDR3 DNA. The D gene is left open where the match is weak. Size is stated for part of the rows, as once, few or many counts, or as a class when the clone is expanded.

V gene: TRBV24-1
J gene: TRBJ1-2
D gene: NA
clone size: few
CDR3 protein: CATSEGVNYGYTF
CDR3 DNA: TGTGCCACCTCCGAAGGTGTGAACTATGGCTACACCTTC

V gene: TRBV9
J gene: TRBJ2-3
D gene: NA
clone size: NA
CDR3 protein: CASSAKDTQYF
CDR3 DNA: TGTGCCAGCAGCGCAAAAGATACGCAGTATTTT

V gene: TRBV10-3
J gene: TRBJ2-7
D gene: TRBD2
clone size: NA
CDR3 protein: CAIGLAGGGSSYEQYF
CDR3 DNA: TGTGCCATAGGACTAGCGGGGGGCGGAAGCTCCTACGAGCAGTACTTC

V gene: TRBV5-1
J gene: TRBJ2-5
D gene: TRBD2
clone size: NA
CDR3 protein: CASSLVLAGSQETQYF
CDR3 DNA: TGCGCCAGCAGCTTGGTTCTAGCGGGAAGCCAAGAGACCCAGTACTTC

V gene: TRBV6-1
J gene: TRBJ2-2
D gene: TRBD2
clone size: NA
CDR3 protein: CASFRFSGRAGTGELFF
CDR3 DNA: TGTGCCAGCTTCCGGTTCTCCGGGAGGGCGGGCACCGGGGAGCTGTTTTTT

V gene: TRBV5-1
J gene: TRBJ2-1
D gene: TRBD1
clone size: few
CDR3 protein: CASSLGTAWYNEQFF
CDR3 DNA: TGCGCCAGCAGCCTCGGGACAGCCTGGTACAATGAGCAGTTCTTC

V gene: TRBV11-2
J gene: TRBJ2-7
D gene: NA
clone size: NA
CDR3 protein: CASSLLAHLGRETNEQYF
CDR3 DNA: TGTGCCAGCAGCTTACTCGCCCATTTAGGCAGGGAGACGAACGAGCAGTACTTC

V gene: TRBV24-1
J gene: TRBJ1-4
D gene: TRBD1
clone size: NA
CDR3 protein: CATSDSYRGLGEKLFF
CDR3 DNA: TGTGCCACCAGTGATTCCTACAGGGGCCTTGGTGAAAAACTGTTTTTT

V gene: TRBV28
J gene: TRBJ2-7
D gene: TRBD1
clone size: NA
CDR3 protein: CASSRRDRVKYEQYF
CDR3 DNA: TGTGCCAGCAGCCGCCGGGACAGGGTAAAGTACGAGCAGTACTTC

V gene: TRBV10-3
J gene: TRBJ2-3
D gene: NA
clone size: few
CDR3 protein: CAIGWTGDTQYF
CDR3 DNA: TGTGCCATCGGGTGGACGGGCGATACGCAGTATTTT

V gene: TRBV20-1
J gene: TRBJ1-6
D gene: NA
clone size: few
CDR3 protein: CSARNRKQVDF
CDR3 DNA: TGCAGTGCAAGAAATAGGAAGCAAGTTGACTTT

V gene: TRBV25-1
J gene: TRBJ2-5
D gene: NA
clone size: NA
CDR3 protein: CASSGPLGRVAWETQYF
CDR3 DNA: TGTGCCAGCAGTGGCCCCTTGGGCAGGGTTGCGTGGGAGACCCAGTACTTC

V gene: TRBV20-1
J gene: TRBJ1-5
D gene: TRBD1
clone size: many
CDR3 protein: CSSGGGRSEPQHF
CDR3 DNA: TGCAGTTCAGGGGGGGGTAGGAGCGAGCCCCAGCATTTT

V gene: TRBV7-9
J gene: TRBJ1-2
D gene: NA
clone size: NA
CDR3 protein: CASSWPRAANYGYTF
CDR3 DNA: TGTGCCAGCAGCTGGCCCAGGGCCGCTAACTATGGCTACACCTTC

V gene: TRBV3-1
J gene: TRBJ1-2
D gene: NA
clone size: NA
CDR3 protein: CASSSKGPGYTF
CDR3 DNA: TGTGCCAGCAGCTCCAAGGGACCTGGCTACACCTTC

V gene: TRBV10-3
J gene: TRBJ2-3
D gene: TRBD2
clone size: few
CDR3 protein: CAISENQRERHTQYF
CDR3 DNA: TGTGCCATCAGTGAAAATCAGCGGGAGAGGCATACGCAGTATTTT

V gene: TRBV6-5
J gene: TRBJ2-2
D gene: NA
clone size: NA
CDR3 protein: CASSYLTGNTGELFF
CDR3 DNA: TGTGCCAGCAGTTACTTGACAGGGAACACCGGGGAGCTGTTTTTT

V gene: TRBV29-1
J gene: TRBJ1-1
D gene: NA
clone size: NA
CDR3 protein: CSVAQGRETEAFF
CDR3 DNA: TGCAGCGTTGCGCAGGGGCGCGAGACTGAAGCTTTCTTT

V gene: TRBV12-3/TRBV12-4
J gene: TRBJ2-1
D gene: TRBD2
clone size: few
CDR3 protein: CASSAETSRNEQFF
CDR3 DNA: TGTGCCAGCAGCGCTGAGACTAGCCGCAATGAGCAGTTCTTC

V gene: TRBV12-3/TRBV12-4
J gene: TRBJ2-2
D gene: NA
clone size: few
CDR3 protein: CAIWVFGELFF
CDR3 DNA: TGTGCCATATGGGTGTTCGGGGAGCTGTTTTTT

V gene: TRBV5-6
J gene: TRBJ2-7
D gene: NA
clone size: NA
CDR3 protein: CASSLRSGSQYEQYF
CDR3 DNA: TGTGCCAGCAGCTTGAGGTCAGGCAGTCAATACGAGCAGTACTTC

V gene: TRBV20-1
J gene: TRBJ1-2
D gene: NA
clone size: NA
CDR3 protein: CSARDNGGAYGYTF
CDR3 DNA: TGCAGTGCTAGAGATAACGGGGGGGCCTATGGCTACACCTTC

V gene: TRBV2
J gene: TRBJ2-2
D gene: NA
clone size: NA
CDR3 protein: CASSPARGFSGELFF
CDR3 DNA: TGTGCCAGCAGCCCCGCTCGGGGGTTCAGCGGGGAGCTGTTTTTT

V gene: TRBV5-1
J gene: TRBJ2-7
D gene: TRBD2
clone size: NA
CDR3 protein: CASSLANSGGFISYEQYF
CDR3 DNA: TGCGCCAGCAGCTTGGCGAATAGCGGGGGGTTCATCTCCTACGAGCAGTACTTC

V gene: TRBV7-9
J gene: TRBJ2-4
D gene: NA
clone size: NA
CDR3 protein: CASSLGQSKNIQYF
CDR3 DNA: TGTGCCAGCAGCTTAGGACAGTCCAAAAACATTCAGTACTTC

V gene: TRBV7-6
J gene: TRBJ1-3
D gene: NA
clone size: NA
CDR3 protein: CASSLAGPPSVAGNTIYF
CDR3 DNA: TGTGCCAGCAGCTTAGCCGGGCCTCCCTCGGTAGCTGGAAACACCATATATTTT

V gene: TRBV6-5
J gene: TRBJ2-7
D gene: NA
clone size: few
CDR3 protein: CASRHSSYEQYF
CDR3 DNA: TGTGCCAGCAGACATAGCAGTTACGAGCAGTACTTC

V gene: TRBV9
J gene: TRBJ2-1
D gene: TRBD2
clone size: few
CDR3 protein: CASSVPAGGLNNEQFF
CDR3 DNA: TGTGCCAGCAGCGTCCCAGCGGGAGGTCTAAACAATGAGCAGTTCTTC

V gene: TRBV24-1
J gene: TRBJ2-1
D gene: TRBD2
clone size: few
CDR3 protein: CATSDLQMGLDYNEQFF
CDR3 DNA: TGTGCCACCAGTGATTTGCAAATGGGACTAGATTACAATGAGCAGTTCTTC

V gene: TRBV6-2/TRBV6-3
J gene: TRBJ2-1
D gene: NA
clone size: few
CDR3 protein: CASSHYYEQFF
CDR3 DNA: TGTGCCAGCAGTCACTACTATGAGCAGTTCTTC

V gene: TRBV11-1
J gene: TRBJ2-3
D gene: NA
clone size: NA
CDR3 protein: CASSLGAKQGLLTTDTQYF
CDR3 DNA: TGTGCCAGCAGCTTAGGGGCCAAACAGGGACTCCTTACCACAGATACGCAGTATTTT

V gene: TRBV2
J gene: TRBJ2-1
D gene: NA
clone size: NA
CDR3 protein: CASRQTQASEQFF
CDR3 DNA: TGTGCCAGCAGGCAGACCCAAGCTAGTGAGCAGTTCTTC

V gene: TRBV20-1
J gene: TRBJ2-7
D gene: TRBD1
clone size: NA
CDR3 protein: CSARSARTGVFHEQYF
CDR3 DNA: TGCAGTGCTAGATCTGCGCGGACAGGGGTTTTCCACGAGCAGTACTTC

V gene: TRBV5-1
J gene: TRBJ2-1
D gene: NA
clone size: NA
CDR3 protein: CASSFPGASYNEQFF
CDR3 DNA: TGCGCCAGCAGCTTTCCGGGAGCGAGCTACAATGAGCAGTTCTTC

V gene: TRBV30
J gene: TRBJ2-1
D gene: TRBD2
clone size: NA
CDR3 protein: CAWSSSLTGTSGGYEQFF
CDR3 DNA: TGTGCCTGGAGTTCGTCACTTACCGGGACTAGCGGAGGCTATGAGCAGTTCTTC

V gene: TRBV12-3/TRBV12-4
J gene: TRBJ2-7
D gene: NA
clone size: many
CDR3 protein: CASSLAFSNPWSYEQYF
CDR3 DNA: TGTGCCAGCAGTTTAGCGTTTTCCAATCCTTGGTCATACGAGCAGTACTTC

V gene: TRBV12-3/TRBV12-4
J gene: TRBJ1-2
D gene: NA
clone size: few
CDR3 protein: CASSQGYTYTF
CDR3 DNA: TGTGCCAGCAGTCAAGGGTATACCTACACCTTC

V gene: TRBV20-1
J gene: TRBJ1-5
D gene: TRBD1
clone size: NA
CDR3 protein: CSAGGGQKYSNQPQHF
CDR3 DNA: TGCAGTGCTGGGGGGGGACAGAAGTATAGCAATCAGCCCCAGCATTTT

V gene: TRBV6-5
J gene: TRBJ1-1
D gene: TRBD1
clone size: NA
CDR3 protein: CASSYRTGDAFF
CDR3 DNA: TGTGCCAGCAGTTACCGGACAGGGGACGCTTTCTTT

V gene: TRBV12-3/TRBV12-4
J gene: TRBJ1-2
D gene: NA
clone size: NA
CDR3 protein: CASSLSEGTSRGYTF
CDR3 DNA: TGTGCCAGCAGTTTATCTGAGGGCACCTCAAGGGGCTACACCTTC

V gene: TRBV5-1
J gene: TRBJ1-2
D gene: NA
clone size: many
CDR3 protein: CASSLVAGRKDGYTF
CDR3 DNA: TGCGCCAGCAGCTTGGTTGCCGGGCGGAAGGATGGCTACACCTTC

V gene: TRBV4-1
J gene: TRBJ2-2
D gene: TRBD1
clone size: many
CDR3 protein: CASSQDWGTGIGVNTGELFF
CDR3 DNA: TGCGCCAGCAGCCAAGATTGGGGGACAGGGATCGGAGTGAACACCGGGGAGCTGTTTTTT

V gene: TRBV29-1
J gene: TRBJ2-3
D gene: NA
clone size: NA
CDR3 protein: CSVQGGLGDTQYF
CDR3 DNA: TGCAGCGTCCAGGGGGGGCTTGGGGATACGCAGTATTTT

V gene: TRBV12-3/TRBV12-4
J gene: TRBJ1-2
D gene: TRBD1
clone size: NA
CDR3 protein: CASRPDRGNGYTF
CDR3 DNA: TGTGCCAGCAGGCCCGACAGGGGGAATGGCTACACCTTC

V gene: TRBV12-3/TRBV12-4
J gene: TRBJ1-2
D gene: NA
clone size: once
CDR3 protein: CASSLPGHAIYGYTF
CDR3 DNA: TGTGCCAGCAGTTTACCGGGACACGCGATCTATGGCTACACCTTC

V gene: TRBV29-1
J gene: TRBJ2-5
D gene: NA
clone size: NA
CDR3 protein: CSVEGSKGETQYF
CDR3 DNA: TGCAGCGTTGAAGGCAGTAAAGGGGAGACCCAGTACTTC

V gene: TRBV20-1
J gene: TRBJ1-2
D gene: NA
clone size: few
CDR3 protein: CSATNPPYGYTF
CDR3 DNA: TGCAGTGCTACGAATCCACCCTATGGCTACACCTTC